The 14 T cell receptor beta chains listed next were all sequenced from one sample in a study of OX40 agonist ivuxolimab in advanced cancers. Measured with immunoSEQ multiplex PCR; TCRdb has only the in-frame clones, and not every one. The table shows 70,000 to 80,000 clones, with 65% to 85% occurring only once. Sequencing was performed on CD4+ or CD8+ T cells sorted from blood, taken in a trial of the OX40 agonist ivuxolimab. These receptors all stem from an adult with an advanced solid tumor such as melanoma, head and neck, liver or kidney cancer.

This clone appeared once. The V and J genes are TRBV7-2 and TRBJ2-2; the match to TRBD1 covers 7 bases. The CDR3 is 15 residues long. Germline CDR1 reads SGHTA; CDR2 reads FQGNSA. Germline trimming cut 5 bases from V and 5 bases from J; bases unmatched to any gene: 8. The CDR3 sequence is CASSRGDRVTGELFF. The CDR3 nucleotides read TGTGCCAGCAGCCGAGGAGACAGGGTTACCGGGGAGCTGTTTTTT.

This clone occurred once. This rearrangement joins TRBV5-1 to TRBJ1-3, with D perhaps TRBD1 (6 bases). The CDR3 is 14 amino acids. CDR1 SGHRS and CDR2 YFSETQ come from the germline V gene. V lost 4 bases, J lost 7 bases, and 15 bases lay in between. In nucleotides, the CDR3 is TGCGCCAGCAGCCTCGGACAAAGGGGGAACACCATATATTTT. This sequence encodes CASSLGQRGNTIYF. Filled out from reference TRBV5-1 and TRBJ1-3, the complete variable domain reads KAGVTQTPRYLIKTRGQQVTLSCSPISGHRSVSWYQQTPGQGLQFLFEYFSETQRNKGNFPGRFSGRQFSNSRSEMNVSTLELGDSALYLCASSLGQRGNTIYFGEGSWLTVV.

This chain joins TRBV6-1 and TRBJ2-5; a weak D match, TRBD1 (6 bases). The assigned J gene may be wrong: the sequence end matches TRBJ2-7 better. The CDR3 runs 14 residues. Germline V gene lookup returns CDR1 MNHNS and CDR2 SASEGT. CDR3 residues: CASSPRTDSYEQYF. CDR3 coding DNA: TGTGCCAGCAGTCCCCGGACAGACTCCTACGAGCAGTACTTC.

J is TRBJ2-2 and V is TRBV4-1; 8 nucleotides agree with TRBD2. The V gene end was trimmed by 1 base and the J gene end by 7 bases; junction bases not matched to a gene: 14. The CDR3 length is 18 residues. The germline V gene encodes CDR1 MGHRA and CDR2 YSYEKL. The CDR3 protein is CASSQVFSSGGLDGELFF. The CDR3 bases are TGCGCCAGCAGCCAAGTTTTTTCGAGCGGGGGACTTGACGGGGAGCTGTTTTTT.

The chain links TRBV6-5 to TRBJ2-5; 11 nucleotides agree with TRBD2. CDR1 is MNHEY, CDR2 SVGAGI, per germline. The CDR3 sequence is 15 residues long. The junction had 5 bases not matched to a gene; V was cut back by 6 bases and J by 2 bases. Written as DNA, the CDR3 is TGTGCCAGCAGCTTAGTAGCGGGGGGGCAAGAGACCCAGTACTTC. Translating it yields CASSLVAGGQETQYF.

The CDR3 region has the DNA TGTGCCAGCAGCTTAGAGACCAGGGGCCTCTATGGCTACACCTTC. Its translation is CASSLETRGLYGYTF. The chain joins TRBV11-2 to TRBJ1-2; maybe TRBD1 (6 bases). Trimming stripped 0 bases from V and 4 bases from J, with 12 bases between. Germline-derived CDR1 and CDR2 are SGHAT and FQNNGV. CDR3 size: 15 residues.

V is TRBV6-5 and J is TRBJ2-7; D possibly corresponds to TRBD2 (5 bases). This CDR3 spans 15 amino acids. Deletions cut 5 bases from V and 4 bases from J, with 18 bases between. The germline V gene has CDR1 MNHEY and CDR2 SVGAGI. In nucleotides, the CDR3 is TGTGCCAGCAGTGCCCCGGGCCTCGGGATTTACGAGCAGTACTTC. Its translation is CASSAPGLGIYEQYF.

This chain uses TRBV18 with TRBJ2-7; 8 bases align to TRBD1. With 3 bases clipped from V and 7 bases from J, the junction kept 8 bases outside the gene matches. The CDR3 runs to 14 residues. Germline CDR1 and CDR2: KGHSH and LQKENI. CDR3 sequence reads: CASSPGTGLTEQYF. Written as DNA, the CDR3 is TGTGCCAGCTCACCCGGGACAGGTCTTACAGAGCAGTACTTC.

Here the CDR3 DNA reads TGTGCCTGGAGTGTATATACGACCTTCACCGGGGAGCTGTTTTTT. It specifies CAWSVYTTFTGELFF. The V and J genes are TRBV30 and TRBJ2-2; D ambiguous. The V end was cut by 0 bases, the J end by 4 bases, with 12 bases between. CDR1 GTSNPN and CDR2 SVGIG come from the germline V gene (reference sequence). This CDR3 has 15 amino acids.

This rearrangement joins TRBV11-3 to TRBJ1-1, with 8 positions matching TRBD1. The CDR3 extends over 14 amino acids. Per the germline V gene, CDR1 is SGHNT and CDR2 is YENEEA. V shed 6 bases, J shed 4 bases, and the junction held 7 bases outside the gene matches. The DNA of the CDR3 is TGTGCCAGCAGTCATACAGGGGGGAGCACTGAAGCTTTCTTT. It encodes CASSHTGGSTEAFF.

This clone was counted between two and nine times. The genes are TRBV6-1 and TRBJ1-1; D uncertain. CDR3 length: 17 amino acids. Trimming shortened V by 4 bases and J by 0 bases, and 18 bases separated the two germline ends. Per the germline V gene, CDR1 is MNHNS and CDR2 is SASEGT. CDR3 protein: CASSAIPNGYMNTEAFF. The CDR3 DNA is TGTGCCAGCAGTGCGATCCCAAACGGTTACATGAACACTGAAGCTTTCTTT.

The chain employs TRBV27 and TRBJ1-2, with D perhaps matching TRBD1 (6 bases). Germline values: CDR1 MNHEY, CDR2 SMNVEV (reference sequence). V lost 8 bases and J 1 base, leaving 14 bases between the germline ends. The CDR3 runs 14 residues. The DNA for the CDR3 is TGTGCCAGCGGGACACCAGCGATTAACTATGGCTACACCTTC. This codes for CASGTPAINYGYTF.

In this sample, this clone turned up once. The chain recombines TRBV19 with TRBJ1-2, with TRBD1 identical over 10 bases. CDR1 and CDR2 from the germline V gene are LNHDA and SQIVND (reference sequence). CDR3 size: 13 residues. With 11 bases clipped from V and 6 bases from J, the junction kept 9 bases outside the gene matches. The CDR3 coding sequence is TGTGCCTCAAGGACAGGGGGTCTGGATGGCTACACCTTC. Translation: CASRTGGLDGYTF. The full variable domain, its missing parts supplied by reference TRBV19 and TRBJ1-2, is DGGITQSPKYLFRKEGQNVTLSCEQNLNHDAMYWYRQDPGQGLRLIYYSQIVNDFQKGDIAEGYSVSREKKESFPLTVTSAQKNPTAFYLCASRTGGLDGYTFGSGTRLTVV.

The gene calls are TRBV19 and TRBJ1-4; 9 positions match TRBD1. This CDR3 has 16 amino acids. CDR1 LNHDA and CDR2 SQIVND come from the germline V gene (reference sequence). V was pared by 4 bases and J by 4 bases, with 7 bases of the junction left unmatched. This CDR3 is CASSRTGQGFNEKLFF. Here the CDR3 DNA reads TGTGCCAGTAGTAGAACCGGACAGGGGTTTAATGAAAAACTGTTTTTT.